The 11 T cell receptor beta chains below come from one sample, sequenced in a study of T-cell memory formation after mild COVID-19. TCRdb redid the calling of the 5' RACE reads with MiXCR, one entry per CDR3 protein. The sample lists approximately 300,000 distinct CDR3 sequences, 8% to 9% occurring once. Source material: PBMCs or a T cell subset sorted from them (not recorded which). Source of these receptors: a man aged 18 to 30 who had mild COVID-19 (a few samples of this study predate the infection). Cell type and time point are not known.

The chain has TRBV28 and TRBJ1-5; no firm D call. CDR1 MDHEN and CDR2 SYDVKM come from the germline V gene. The V and J ends lost 7 bases and 1 base respectively, with 14 bases between them. CDR3 length: 15 amino acids. The CDR3 loop is CASTPLGVSNQPQHF. The CDR3 DNA reads as TGTGCCAGCACCCCGCTTGGGGTGAGCAATCAGCCCCAGCATTTT.

This clonotype has more than one count but fewer than ten. The chain carries TRBV6-2 or TRBV6-3 and TRBJ2-7; possibly TRBD1 or TRBD2 for D (5 bases each). The CDR3 is 14 residues long. V was pared by 7 bases and J by 2 bases, with 15 bases between. The V gene's germline CDR1 is MNHEY and CDR2 SVGEGT. The CDR3 nucleotides read TGTGCCAGCAAGAAGCCGGGACCAACCTACGAGCAGTACTTC. Residues: CASKKPGPTYEQYF.

The chain joins TRBV11-2 to TRBJ2-1; maybe TRBD2 (6 bases). Per germline, CDR1 SGHAT and CDR2 FQNNGV. This CDR3 has 17 residues. Trimming removed 1 base from V and 3 bases from J, with 16 bases in between. The CDR3 region has the DNA TGTGCCAGCAGCTTAGGAGACGGGAGCGCTCACTACAATGAGCAGTTCTTC. Translated: CASSLGDGSAHYNEQFF. Variable domain in full (rest from reference TRBV11-2 and TRBJ2-1): EAGVAQSPRYKIIEKRQSVAFWCNPISGHATLYWYQQILGQGPKLLIQFQNNGVVDDSQLPKDRFSAERLKGVDSTLKIQPAKLEDSAVYLCASSLGDGSAHYNEQFFGPGTRLTVL.

The chain combines TRBV20-1 with TRBJ1-6, with TRBD1 as a possible D gene (5 bases). The CDR3 sequence is 15 residues long. Germline V gives CDR1 DFQATT, CDR2 SNEGSKA (reference sequence). V was cut by 2 bases and J by 5 bases, with 13 bases left in between. CDR3 sequence: CSARPGTPDNSPLHF. In DNA, the CDR3 is TGCAGTGCTAGACCTGGGACGCCGGATAATTCACCCCTCCACTTT.

Only a few counts were recorded for this clonotype. This rearrangement joins TRBV4-2 to TRBJ2-2; 8 bases align to TRBD1. The CDR3 sequence is 18 residues long. The germline CDR1 and CDR2 sequences are LGHNA and YNFKEQ. The J segment lost 1 base and the V segment lost 3 bases, leaving 10 bases of the junction unmatched. CDR3 bases: TGTGCCAGCAGCCAGGAACCGACAGGGGACCTGAACACCGGGGAGCTGTTTTTT. Its translation: CASSQEPTGDLNTGELFF.

This clonotype was detected ten times or more. The chain employs TRBV7-2 and TRBJ2-3, with D tentatively TRBD1 or TRBD2 (5 bases each). The V and J ends lost 11 bases and 0 bases respectively, with 12 bases between them. This CDR3 region has 13 residues. The germline gives CDR1 SGHTA, CDR2 FQGNSA. CDR3 protein: CASAGASTDTQYF. The CDR3, as DNA: TGTGCCTCAGCCGGGGCCAGCACAGATACGCAGTATTTT.

This clonotype was seen more than once but under ten times. This chain links TRBV20-1 with TRBJ2-5, with D hard to call. The length of the CDR3 is 13 residues. Trimming took off 6 bases at V and 5 bases at J, with 16 bases between the two ends. In germline, CDR1 is DFQATT, CDR2 SNEGSKA (reference sequence). Written as DNA, the CDR3 is TGCAGTGCCCCCCCACGGGCCTGGGAGACCCAGTACTTC. This encodes CSAPPRAWETQYF.

This clonotype was seen repeatedly, ten times or more. J is TRBJ1-6 and V is TRBV27; possibly TRBD1 for D (5 bases). CDR1 MNHEY and CDR2 SMNVEV come from the germline V gene (reference sequence). The CDR3 is made up of 14 amino acids. V shed 3 bases and J shed 6 bases, with 9 bases lying between them. Here the CDR3 DNA reads TGTGCCAGCAGTTTGAGGGGCGGTAATTCACCCCTCCACTTT. Translation: CASSLRGGNSPLHF.

This clonotype has at least ten counts. V usage is TRBV5-4 and J usage is TRBJ2-3; D uncertain. V was clipped by 1 base and J by 9 bases, with 12 bases between them. The V gene's germline CDR1 is SGHNT and CDR2 YYREEE (reference sequence). The CDR3 sequence is 13 residues long. CDR3 nucleotides: TGTGCCAGCAGCTTGTGGGGAAAGAAAACGCAGTATTTT. Protein: CASSLWGKKTQYF.

This clonotype appeared a few times. The V call is TRBV27, the J call TRBJ2-7, with unresolved D. Germline CDR1 and CDR2: MNHEY and SMNVEV (reference sequence). This CDR3 has 13 residues. V was cut by 5 bases and J by 2 bases, with 10 bases left in between. The CDR3 nucleotides are TGTGCCAGCAGTCCCGTGGGCGCCTACGAGCAGTACTTC. Its translation: CASSPVGAYEQYF.

The chain links TRBV4-2 to TRBJ2-5, with 9 bases lining up with TRBD2. The V gene end was trimmed by 4 bases and the J gene end by 5 bases; junction bases not matched to a gene: 5. The CDR3 contains 14 residues. Germline CDR1 reads LGHNA; CDR2 reads YNFKEQ. The CDR3 protein is CASSRGLAVETQYF. CDR3 in DNA: TGTGCCAGCAGCCGGGGACTAGCTGTGGAGACCCAGTACTTC.